This entry lists 22 T cell receptor beta chains sequenced from one sample in a study of graft-versus-host responses after intestinal transplantation. Repertoires were generated with immunoSEQ multiplex PCR, while TCRdb's copy carries only in-frame clones and drops some. Of 7,500 to 9,000 clones detected, over 85% appear once; the ten largest clones hold roughly 2%. The sample here was PBMCs, taken 11 days after intestinal transplantation. The receptors were gathered from a human patient who received an intestinal transplant, so some T cells may come from the graft donor.

The J gene is TRBJ1-2, the V gene TRBV5-8, with D possibly TRBD1 on 6 matching bases. Germline lookup yields CDR1 SGHTS and CDR2 YDEGEE. V dropped 4 bases and J dropped 5 bases, with 15 bases sitting between them. The CDR3 runs to 14 residues. The CDR3: CASSPYRVGYGYTF. In DNA form, the CDR3 reads TGTGCCAGCAGCCCCTACAGGGTCGGGTATGGCTACACCTTC.

The chain couples TRBV4-3 to TRBJ1-6; D unclear. Trimming took off 1 base at V and 6 bases at J, with 7 bases between the two ends. The CDR3 has 14 residues. Germline values: CDR1 LGHNA, CDR2 YSLEER. The CDR3 DNA sequence: TGCGCCAGCAGCCAAGTCGGCGGTAATTCACCCCTCCACTTT. As protein: CASSQVGGNSPLHF.

The chain employs TRBV18 and TRBJ1-2; 7 nucleotides match TRBD1. This CDR3 spans 16 amino acids. CDR1 is KGHSH and CDR2 is LQKENI in the germline V gene. V lost 3 bases to trimming and J lost 1 base; unmatched junction nucleotides: 8. CDR3 protein: CASSPYDREDNYGYTF. Here the CDR3 DNA reads TGTGCCAGCTCACCCTACGACAGGGAAGATAACTATGGCTACACCTTC.

The chain has TRBV6-5 and TRBJ1-1; D is uncertain. Germline values: CDR1 MNHEY, CDR2 SVGAGI. CDR3 size: 15 residues. Between the trimmed V and J ends, which lost 0 bases and 1 base, there was a span of 9 bases. This CDR3 is CASSYSRQSNTEAFF. Written as DNA, the CDR3 is TGTGCCAGCAGTTACTCGCGGCAATCGAACACTGAAGCTTTCTTT.

The rearrangement uses TRBV4-1 and TRBJ2-7; D unresolved. There are 14 residues in the CDR3. Germline V gene lookup returns CDR1 MGHRA and CDR2 YSYEKL. V lost 1 base and J 3 bases, leaving 10 bases between the germline ends. For the CDR3, the DNA is TGCGCCAGCAGCCAAGTTGGAGACGGCTACGAGCAGTACTTC. Protein sequence: CASSQVGDGYEQYF.

CDR3 nucleotide sequence: TGTGCCAGCAGAGAGACAGGGATTGGGGCAGAGACCCAGTACTTC. Translation gives CASRETGIGAETQYF. The chain carries TRBV2 and TRBJ2-5; 7 nucleotides line up with TRBD1. Germline V gene sequence: CDR1 SNHLY, CDR2 FYNNEI. V lost 6 bases, J lost 4 bases, and 11 bases stayed unmatched. This CDR3 spans 15 amino acids.

The chain couples TRBV2 to TRBJ2-7, with TRBD2 identical over 12 bases. This CDR3 spans 15 amino acids. CDR1 is SNHLY, CDR2 FYNNEI, per germline. Losses at the gene ends were 4 bases for V and 2 bases for J; bases not matched to a gene: 3. CDR3 protein: CASSGRTSGTYEQYF. The CDR3 DNA reads as TGTGCCAGCAGTGGTAGGACTAGCGGGACCTACGAGCAGTACTTC.

The V gene is TRBV11-2, the J gene TRBJ2-1; 13 bases fit TRBD2. In germline, CDR1 is SGHAT, CDR2 FQNNGV. The CDR3 sequence is 16 residues long. The J segment lost 5 bases and the V segment lost 2 bases, leaving 3 bases of the junction unmatched. CDR3 nucleotides: TGTGCCAGCAGCTTAACTAGCGGGGGGGCGGACAATGAGCAGTTCTTC. This codes for CASSLTSGGADNEQFF.

The gene calls are TRBV5-4 and TRBJ2-3; D remains unclear. Trimming took 1 base from V and 6 from J, leaving 3 bases between them. The CDR3 runs to 11 residues. CDR1 is SGHNT and CDR2 is YYREEE in the germline V gene (reference sequence). The DNA of the CDR3 is TGTGCCAGCAGCTTGTATGATACGCAGTATTTT. Its translation is CASSLYDTQYF.

The chain combines TRBV2 with TRBJ1-2; the D gene is possibly TRBD1 (5 bases). The CDR3 runs 16 residues. The germline V and J ends were trimmed by 6 bases and 0 bases, with 17 bases remaining between them. Germline V gene lookup returns CDR1 SNHLY and CDR2 FYNNEI. CDR3 DNA sequence: TGTGCCAGCAGCGACGGCCTAGGGGTAACTAACTATGGCTACACCTTC. Protein product: CASSDGLGVTNYGYTF.

The chain uses TRBV7-8 and TRBJ2-1; D is possibly TRBD2 (6 bases). The CDR3 contains 19 residues. Between the trimmed V and J ends, which lost 5 bases and 3 bases, there was a span of 26 bases. Germline assignment: CDR1 SGHVS and CDR2 FQNEAQ. The CDR3 reads CASSLLGTSSLPLYNEQFF. The DNA for the CDR3 is TGTGCCAGCAGCCTTCTGGGGACTTCCAGCCTACCTCTCTACAATGAGCAGTTCTTC.

The rearrangement uses TRBV19 and TRBJ1-1, with 8 bases that match TRBD1. Germline V gene lookup returns CDR1 LNHDA and CDR2 SQIVND (reference sequence). The J segment lost 4 bases and the V segment lost 2 bases, leaving 6 bases of the junction unmatched. CDR3 length: 15 residues. As DNA, the CDR3 is TGTGCCAGTAGTATACCAGAGGACAGGGTCACTGAAGCTTTCTTT. Protein: CASSIPEDRVTEAFF.

The genes are TRBV6-1 and TRBJ1-5; D is possibly TRBD1 (6 bases). Germline lookup yields CDR1 MNHNS and CDR2 SASEGT. Trimming cost V 3 bases and J 4 bases, with 19 bases left between them. The length of the CDR3 is 17 residues. The CDR3: CASSDGSTLGGNQPQHF. CDR3 DNA: TGTGCCAGCAGTGATGGGTCTACCCTAGGGGGAAATCAGCCCCAGCATTTT.

The CDR3 reads CASSERGTMNTEAFF. CDR3 in DNA: TGTGCCAGCAGTGAAAGGGGAACCATGAACACTGAAGCTTTCTTT. The chain uses TRBV6-1 and TRBJ1-1; weak D call: TRBD1 (5 bases). This CDR3 comprises 15 residues. Germline V gene lookup returns CDR1 MNHNS and CDR2 SASEGT. Trimming pared 2 bases from V and 0 bases from J, leaving 10 bases between.

The chain uses TRBV10-3 and TRBJ1-6; no clear D. This CDR3 spans 14 amino acids. The germline gives CDR1 ENHRY, CDR2 SYGVKD. V was pared by 6 bases and J by 0 bases, with 6 bases between. In nucleotides, the CDR3 is TGTGCCATCAGACAGACCTCCTATAATTCACCCCTCCACTTT. This encodes CAIRQTSYNSPLHF.

The chain joins TRBV5-4 to TRBJ1-2, with D possibly being TRBD1 (5 bases). The CDR3 has 14 amino acids. Germline V gene sequence: CDR1 SGHNT, CDR2 YYREEE (reference sequence). V lost 3 bases and J 4 bases, leaving 13 bases between the germline ends. CDR3 coding DNA: TGTGCCAGCAGCTCCACCCCCGACAGCTATGGCTACACCTTC. Encoded protein: CASSSTPDSYGYTF.

Here the CDR3 reads CASSRVGGTSSYNEQFF. The CDR3 coding sequence is TGCGCCAGCAGCCGTGTTGGGGGGACCAGCTCCTACAATGAGCAGTTCTTC. The chain has TRBV5-1 and TRBJ2-1, with D possibly being TRBD2 (6 bases). Trimming cost V 4 bases and J 0 bases, with 17 bases left between them. Germline loops: CDR1 SGHRS, CDR2 YFSETQ. This CDR3 region has 17 residues.

The J gene is TRBJ2-5, the V gene TRBV27, with TRBD1 matching over 10 bases. J gave up 5 bases and V 6 bases, and 6 bases lay outside the gene matches. Germline assignment: CDR1 MNHEY and CDR2 SMNVEV (reference sequence). This CDR3 is 14 amino acids long. Here the CDR3 DNA reads TGTGCCAGCAGCCCGACAGGGGGCGCGGAGACCCAGTACTTC. Protein: CASSPTGGAETQYF.

The chain combines TRBV6-1 with TRBJ1-1; D might be TRBD1 (5 bases). CDR3 length equals 17 residues. V lost 4 bases, J lost 2 bases, and 20 bases lay in between. CDR1 and CDR2 (germline): MNHNS, SASEGT. CDR3 protein: CASSAYSSPGANTEAFF. For the CDR3, the DNA is TGTGCCAGCAGTGCTTATTCCTCACCTGGGGCTAACACTGAAGCTTTCTTT.

The rearrangement joins TRBV29-1 to TRBJ2-2, with D possibly TRBD1 on 5 matching bases. This CDR3 spans 14 amino acids. Trimming took off 3 bases at V and 1 base at J, with 9 bases between the two ends. From germline, CDR1 is SQVTM and CDR2 ANQGSEA. This CDR3 is CSVDPRENTGELFF. Written as DNA, the CDR3 is TGCAGCGTTGACCCCAGGGAGAACACCGGGGAGCTGTTTTTT.

V usage is TRBV5-6 and J usage is TRBJ1-1; 7 nucleotides align to TRBD1. With V trimmed by 0 bases and J by 5 bases, 7 bases remained unmatched. Germline V gives CDR1 SGHDT, CDR2 YYEEEE. The length of the CDR3 is 15 residues. CDR3 in amino acids: CASSLGQGGLTEAFF. The CDR3 DNA reads TGTGCCAGCAGCTTGGGACAGGGAGGATTAACTGAAGCTTTCTTT.

This clone was seen more than once but under ten times. The V call is TRBV6-6, the J call TRBJ1-5; tentatively, D is TRBD1 (6 bases). Trimming took 3 bases from V and 3 from J, leaving 9 bases between them. Germline V lookup: CDR1 MNHNY, CDR2 SVGAGI (reference sequence). The CDR3 extends over 14 amino acids. The CDR3 here is CASSYGDNNQPQHF. CDR3 in DNA: TGTGCCAGCAGTTATGGGGACAACAATCAGCCCCAGCATTTT.